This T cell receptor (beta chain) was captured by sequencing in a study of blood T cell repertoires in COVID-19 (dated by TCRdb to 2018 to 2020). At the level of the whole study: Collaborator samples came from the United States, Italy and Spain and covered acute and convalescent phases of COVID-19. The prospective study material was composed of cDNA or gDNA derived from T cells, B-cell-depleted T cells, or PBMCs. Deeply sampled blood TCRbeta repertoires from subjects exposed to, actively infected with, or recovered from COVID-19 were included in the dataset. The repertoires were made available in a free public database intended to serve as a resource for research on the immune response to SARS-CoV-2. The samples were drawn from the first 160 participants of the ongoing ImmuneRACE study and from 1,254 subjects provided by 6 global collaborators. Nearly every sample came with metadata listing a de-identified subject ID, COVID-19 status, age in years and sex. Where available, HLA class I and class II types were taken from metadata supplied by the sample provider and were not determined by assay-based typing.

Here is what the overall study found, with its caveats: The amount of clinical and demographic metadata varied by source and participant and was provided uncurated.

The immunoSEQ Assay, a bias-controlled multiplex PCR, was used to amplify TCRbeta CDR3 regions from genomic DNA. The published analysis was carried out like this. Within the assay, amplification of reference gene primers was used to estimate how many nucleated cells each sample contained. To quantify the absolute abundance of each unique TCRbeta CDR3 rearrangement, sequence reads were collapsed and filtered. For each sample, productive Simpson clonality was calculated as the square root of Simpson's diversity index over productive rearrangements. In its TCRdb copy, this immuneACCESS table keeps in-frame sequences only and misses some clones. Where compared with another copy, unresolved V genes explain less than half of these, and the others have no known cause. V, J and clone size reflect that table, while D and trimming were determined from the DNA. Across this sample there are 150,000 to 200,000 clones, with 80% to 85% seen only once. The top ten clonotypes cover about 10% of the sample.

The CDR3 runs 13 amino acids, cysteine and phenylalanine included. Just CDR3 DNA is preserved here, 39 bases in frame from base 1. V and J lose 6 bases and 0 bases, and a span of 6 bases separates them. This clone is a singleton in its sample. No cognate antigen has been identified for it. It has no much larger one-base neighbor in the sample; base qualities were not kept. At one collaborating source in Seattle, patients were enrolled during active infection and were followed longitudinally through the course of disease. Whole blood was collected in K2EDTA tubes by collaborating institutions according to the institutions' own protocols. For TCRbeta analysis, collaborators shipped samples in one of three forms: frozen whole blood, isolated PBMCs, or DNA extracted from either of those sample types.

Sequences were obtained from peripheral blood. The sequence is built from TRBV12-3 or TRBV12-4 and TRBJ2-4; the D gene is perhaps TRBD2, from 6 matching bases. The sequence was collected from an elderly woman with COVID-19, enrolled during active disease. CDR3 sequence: CASRGLAKNIQYF. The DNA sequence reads TGTGCCAGCAGGGGACTAGCCAAAAACATTCAGTACTTC.